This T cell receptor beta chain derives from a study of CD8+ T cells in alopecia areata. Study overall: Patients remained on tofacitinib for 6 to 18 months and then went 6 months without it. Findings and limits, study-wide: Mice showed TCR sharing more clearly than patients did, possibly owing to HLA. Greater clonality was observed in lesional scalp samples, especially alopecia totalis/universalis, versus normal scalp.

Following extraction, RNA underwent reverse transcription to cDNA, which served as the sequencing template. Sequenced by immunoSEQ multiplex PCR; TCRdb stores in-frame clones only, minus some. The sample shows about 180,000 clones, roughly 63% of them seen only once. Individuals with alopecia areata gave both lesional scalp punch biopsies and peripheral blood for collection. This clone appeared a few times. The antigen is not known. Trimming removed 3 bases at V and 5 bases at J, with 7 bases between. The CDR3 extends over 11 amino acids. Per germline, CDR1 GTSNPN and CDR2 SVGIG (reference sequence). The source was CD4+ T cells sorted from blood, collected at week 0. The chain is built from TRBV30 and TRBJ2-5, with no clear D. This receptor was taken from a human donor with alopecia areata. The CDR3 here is CAWSSQETQYF. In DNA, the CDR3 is TGTGCCTGGAGCTCTCAGGAGACCCAGTACTTC.